The clone carrying this T cell receptor (beta chain) occurred many times. What it binds is unknown. The use of previously described methods and listed TCR primers produced the bulk TCR libraries. TCRdb analysed the PCR reads with MiXCR anew, one entry per CDR3 protein. The sample has 88,000 or so distinct CDR3 sequences, roughly a fifth seen once. For naive CD8 T cells, sorting used the CD8+CD4-CCR7+CD45RA+ phenotype. This sample was included in a study of molecular identifiers for immune sequencing clone quantification. V dropped 2 bases and J dropped 5 bases, with 7 bases sitting between them. Germline CDR1 is LNHDA and CDR2 is SQIVND (reference sequence). CDR3 length: 12 residues. Study-level findings and limits: Spiked Jurkat TCR RNA originating from one cell could reportedly be identified amid more than 950,000 naive cells. Clones above 20 RNA copies contained over 98% of effector molecules but under 1% of naive ones.

The sample consisted of naive CD8+ T cells from blood, with Jurkat cell RNA spiked in. Specified subset: FACS-sorted CD8+CD4-CCR7+CD45RA+ naive T cells. V gene TRBV19 combines with J gene TRBJ2-7, with D perhaps matching TRBD2 (5 bases). The sequence came from a human donor in good health. Some libraries in this study had Jurkat cell RNA spiked in. The CDR3 bases are TGTGCCAGTAGTATACCGGGGAACGAGCAGTACTTC. Its protein is CASSIPGNEQYF.